This TCR beta chain was captured by sequencing in a study of T-cell memory formation after mild COVID-19. Germline V lookup: CDR1 LGHNA, CDR2 YSLEER. V lost 2 bases and J lost 5; bases outside the gene matches: 3. The CDR3 covers 13 residues. TCRdb reprocessed the 5' RACE reads via MiXCR and lists one record per CDR3 protein. The table includes about 140,000 distinct CDR3 sequences, about 14% detected once. There are many counts of this clonotype. As yet, its antigen is unknown. Study findings and constraints: Day 15 to 85 contractors were CD4/CD8 balanced; later expanders leaned CD4+.

Sequencing used PBMCs or a T cell subset sorted from them (not recorded which). The clonotype originates from an adult woman who had mild COVID-19 (a few samples of this study predate the infection). Cell type and time point are not known. This rearrangement joins TRBV4-3 to TRBJ2-7; 7 nucleotides line up with TRBD1. DNA for the CDR3: TGCGCCAGCAGCCAACGACAGGGCGACGAGCAGTACTTC. This sequence encodes CASSQRQGDEQYF.